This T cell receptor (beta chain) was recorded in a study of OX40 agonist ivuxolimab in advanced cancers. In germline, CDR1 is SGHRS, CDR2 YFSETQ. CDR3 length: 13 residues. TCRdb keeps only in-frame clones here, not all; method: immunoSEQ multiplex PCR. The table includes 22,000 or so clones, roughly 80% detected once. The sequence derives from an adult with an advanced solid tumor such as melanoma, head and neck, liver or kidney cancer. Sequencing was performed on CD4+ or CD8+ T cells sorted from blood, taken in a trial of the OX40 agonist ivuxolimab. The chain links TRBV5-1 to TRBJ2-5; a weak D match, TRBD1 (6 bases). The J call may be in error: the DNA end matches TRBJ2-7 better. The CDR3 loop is CASSLGGGYEQYF. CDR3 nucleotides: TGCGCCAGCAGCTTGGGAGGGGGCTACGAGCAGTACTTC.